The 8 T cell receptor beta chains in this list originate from one sample, sequenced in a study of brain T cells in children with intractable seizures (dated by TCRdb to the early 2020s). Libraries were constructed by the immunoSEQ multiplex PCR assay. Sourced from immuneACCESS, this table was stored by TCRdb with only in-frame sequences that have V and J called. A share of the clones is absent; for the studies checked, an unresolved V gene accounts for under half, and the remainder has no known explanation. The table for this sample lists 88,000 or so clones; around 90% of them were counted only once. Roughly a quarter of the sample is held by the ten biggest clonotypes. The time point label for this specimen denotes: resected brain tissue, or blood drawn just prior to surgery. This specimen was peripheral blood, taken at surgery. These receptor sequences come from a girl aged 2-10 years with Rasmussen encephalitis and intractable seizures.

The chain employs TRBV6-2 or TRBV6-3 and TRBJ2-7, with D unclear. Trimming removed 5 bases from V and 1 base from J, with 9 bases in between. The CDR3 has 13 amino acids. CDR1 MNHEY and CDR2 SVGEGT come from the germline V gene. CDR3 protein: CASSISRSYEQYF. The CDR3 DNA reads TGTGCCAGCAGTATTAGCAGGTCCTACGAGCAGTACTTC.

The DNA for the CDR3 is TGTGCCAGCAGTTATTCGGTACCGCGGGCGAGACCCGACAATGAGCAGTTCTTC. Translation: CASSYSVPRARPDNEQFF. The chain recombines TRBV6-9 with TRBJ2-1; tentative D call: TRBD2 (5 bases). V was shortened by 0 bases and J by 5 bases, with 20 bases between the two germline ends. Germline CDR1 is MNHGY and CDR2 is SVAAGI. The CDR3 has 18 amino acids.

This chain links TRBV6-1 with TRBJ1-2, with D unresolved. The CDR3 has 13 residues. Trimming left V 3 bases short and J 5 bases short, with 10 bases between. Germline CDR1 MNHNS, CDR2 SASEGT. CDR3 in amino acids: CASSDAGRYGYTF. DNA of the CDR3: TGTGCCAGCAGTGATGCGGGTCGATATGGCTACACCTTC.

The chain carries TRBV5-6 and TRBJ1-2; no definite D call. V shed 2 bases and J shed 2 bases, with 7 bases lying between them. Germline loops: CDR1 SGHDT, CDR2 YYEEEE. CDR3 length equals 13 residues. The chain's CDR3 is CASSLRVNYGYTF. The CDR3 nucleotides read TGTGCCAGCAGCTTACGGGTAAACTATGGCTACACCTTC.

This chain joins TRBV3-1 (or the pseudogene TRBV3-2) and TRBJ2-6; D is unclear. Trimming removed 2 bases at V and 2 bases at J, with 1 base between. Germline lookup yields CDR1 LGHDT and CDR2 YNNKEL (reference sequence). CDR3 size: 13 residues. In nucleotides, the CDR3 is TGTGCCAGCAGCCAACCTGGGGCCAACGTCCTGACTTTC. This translates into CASSQPGANVLTF.

The chain employs TRBV7-9 and TRBJ1-1; D gene uncertain. Germline V gene sequence: CDR1 SEHNR, CDR2 FQNEAQ (reference sequence). This CDR3 region has 11 residues. V lost 11 bases and J 7 bases, leaving 14 bases between the germline ends. CDR3 sequence (DNA): TGTGCCGGGTCTGATTTTGTTGAAGCTTTCTTT. Translated: CAGSDFVEAFF.

The chain carries TRBV15 and TRBJ1-5; D remains ambiguous. V was pared by 5 bases and J by 15 bases, with 17 bases between. This CDR3 is 12 amino acids long. Germline V gene data show CDR1 as LNHNV and CDR2 as YYDKDF (reference sequence). Here the CDR3 DNA reads TGTGCCACCAGCCGGAGTCCGGCCCGTCGGCATTTT. It encodes CATSRSPARRHF.

The chain uses TRBV11-2 and TRBJ1-1; D gene uncertain. Germline loops: CDR1 SGHAT, CDR2 FQNNGV. CDR3 size: 17 residues. The ends were cut back, 5 bases at V and 0 bases at J, with 19 bases in the middle. CDR3 in amino acids: CASSIGRTSFMNTEAFF. The CDR3 region has the DNA TGTGCCAGCAGCATAGGGAGGACGTCATTCATGAACACTGAAGCTTTCTTT.